These 11 T cell receptor beta chains came from one sample sequenced in a study of CD8+ T cells in alopecia areata. Following extraction, RNA underwent reverse transcription to cDNA, which served as the sequencing template. Only in-frame clones appear in the TCRdb table, and some are missing; sequencing was by immunoSEQ multiplex PCR. The table shows 110,000 or so clones, with roughly three fifths occurring only once. The treatment was: oral pan-JAK inhibitor, 5-10 mg twice daily. This material consisted of CD4+ T cells sorted from blood, taken at week 24, from a patient treated with tofacitinib. The receptors here all came from a human donor with alopecia areata.

Only a few counts were recorded for this clone. V gene TRBV4-3 combines with J gene TRBJ1-5, with D hard to call. Germline V gene data show CDR1 as LGHNA and CDR2 as YSLEER. The CDR3 length is 15 residues. The germline V and J ends were trimmed by 0 bases and 3 bases, with 9 bases remaining between them. The CDR3 here is CASSQEARANQPQHF. In DNA form, the CDR3 reads TGCGCCAGCAGCCAAGAGGCACGGGCCAATCAGCCCCAGCATTTT.

This clone was counted between two and nine times. The chain has TRBV10-3 and TRBJ1-2; 9 nucleotides agree with TRBD1. The CDR3 loop spans 11 amino acids. V trimming: 10 bases; J trimming: 5 bases; junction bases outside the gene matches: 2. The germline V gene encodes CDR1 ENHRY and CDR2 SYGVKD. The CDR3 bases are TGTGCCACGACAGGGGGGTATGGCTACACCTTC. This sequence encodes CATTGGYGYTF.

The chain has TRBV29-1 and TRBJ1-1; D is ambiguous. This CDR3 comprises 10 residues. V was shortened by 3 bases and J by 8 bases, with 7 bases between the two germline ends. In germline, CDR1 is SQVTM, CDR2 ANQGSEA. The CDR3 loop reads CSVEQYEAFF. As DNA, the CDR3 is TGCAGCGTTGAGCAGTACGAAGCTTTCTTT.

This chain links TRBV7-9 with TRBJ2-3; D is ambiguous. The CDR3 consists of 15 residues. Germline V gene sequence: CDR1 SEHNR, CDR2 FQNEAQ (reference sequence). V lost 5 bases and J 2 bases, leaving 14 bases between the germline ends. CDR3 amino acids: CASSTPGSATDTQYF. The DNA for the CDR3 is TGTGCCAGCAGCACTCCCGGGTCAGCCACAGATACGCAGTATTTT.

Worth noting for this clone: The sample holds other DNA sequences that translate to the same CDR3. The genes are TRBV29-1 and TRBJ1-1; 8 nucleotides match TRBD1. Germline V gene lookup returns CDR1 SQVTM and CDR2 ANQGSEA. The junction had 1 base not matched to a gene; V was cut back by 6 bases and J by 1 base. The CDR3 loop spans 12 amino acids. The CDR3 protein is CSVGQGNTEAFF. CDR3 nucleotide sequence: TGCAGCGTCGGACAGGGGAACACTGAAGCTTTCTTT.

This clone was seen only once. This chain connects TRBV29-1 to TRBJ2-1; D ambiguous. V lost 5 bases and J lost 7, with 12 bases in between. The CDR3 is 12 residues long. Germline V lookup: CDR1 SQVTM, CDR2 ANQGSEA. CDR3 bases: TGCAGCGTTCCGCCTTCACGGAATGAGCAGTTCTTC. Amino acids: CSVPPSRNEQFF.

This chain joins TRBV7-9 and TRBJ1-1, with D hard to call. This CDR3 region has 11 residues. V was shortened by 6 bases and J by 3 bases, with 5 bases between the two germline ends. Germline loops: CDR1 SEHNR, CDR2 FQNEAQ (reference sequence). CDR3 DNA sequence: TGTGCCAGCAGTAGGGACACTGAAGCTTTCTTT. It translates to CASSRDTEAFF.

In its sample, this clone was seen a few times. The rearrangement uses TRBV19 and TRBJ1-1, with D maybe TRBD1 (6 bases). Germline V gene data show CDR1 as LNHDA and CDR2 as SQIVND (reference sequence). The CDR3 has 15 amino acids. V was shortened by 5 bases and J by 3 bases, with 16 bases between the two germline ends. As DNA, the CDR3 is TGTGCCAGTAGTCCCCTACAGGGTGGGCACACTGAAGCTTTCTTT. Its translation is CASSPLQGGHTEAFF.

This clone has only a few counts. The genes are TRBV29-1 and TRBJ2-7; 10 bases agree with TRBD2. Looked up from germline, CDR1 is SQVTM and CDR2 is ANQGSEA. The V segment lost 2 bases and the J segment 1 base; nucleotides outside the gene matches: 2. The CDR3 is made up of 14 amino acids. The CDR3 sequence is CSVELAGVSYEQYF. The CDR3 DNA reads as TGCAGCGTTGAACTAGCGGGGGTTTCCTACGAGCAGTACTTC.

The chain has TRBV11-2 and TRBJ2-7; D unresolved. The V end lost 4 bases, the J end lost 4 bases, and 5 bases lay between the germline ends. The CDR3 totals 11 residues. Germline CDR1 is SGHAT and CDR2 is FQNNGV. CDR3 region: CASSSLYEQYF. The CDR3 region has the DNA TGTGCCAGCAGCTCCCTGTACGAGCAGTACTTC. Together with reference TRBV11-2 and TRBJ2-7, the CDR3 gives the full variable domain: EAGVAQSPRYKIIEKRQSVAFWCNPISGHATLYWYQQILGQGPKLLIQFQNNGVVDDSQLPKDRFSAERLKGVDSTLKIQPAKLEDSAVYLCASSSLYEQYFGPGTRLTVT.

This chain uses TRBV6-5 with TRBJ1-1; D is perhaps TRBD1 (5 bases). Germline V gene lookup returns CDR1 MNHEY and CDR2 SVGAGI. Trimming left V 4 bases short and J 3 bases short, with 9 bases between. This CDR3 contains 13 residues. CDR3: CASSSPGYTEAFF. CDR3 coding DNA: TGTGCCAGCAGTTCACCAGGGTACACTGAAGCTTTCTTT.